These T cell receptor beta chains were read from a single sample in a study of T cells in tuberculosis. This table comes from immunoSEQ multiplex PCR, and its TCRdb copy is limited to in-frame clones, with some not included. Of tens of thousands of clones listed, under 95% are singletons. This sample comprised PBMCs, obtained at tuberculosis diagnosis. These receptors were obtained from an adult with tuberculosis. Each CDR3 is given with its conserved first and last residue. A D gene is named only where the DNA matches it firmly. Clone size is given for some rows only: seen once, a few or many times, or a class if the clone is expanded.

V	J	size	D	CDR3	DNA
TRBV5-1	TRBJ2-2	once	TRBD2	CASIPSGGAGTGELFF	TGCGCCAGCATCCCTAGCGGGGGGGCCGGCACCGGGGAGCTGTTTTTT
TRBV11-2	TRBJ1-2	.	.	CASSPGAELGYTF	TGTGCCAGCAGCCCAGGGGCAGAACTTGGCTACACCTTC
TRBV5-1	TRBJ1-4	.	TRBD1	CASSFAGQSNEKLFF	TGCGCCAGCAGCTTTGCGGGACAGAGTAATGAAAAACTGTTTTTT
TRBV20-1	TRBJ1-2	.	.	CSARAGEGYTF	TGCAGTGCTAGGGCCGGGGAAGGCTACACCTTC
TRBV10-2	TRBJ2-2	.	.	CASSLDLPGELFF	TGCGCCAGCAGCCTAGACTTGCCCGGGGAGCTGTTTTTT
TRBV4-1	TRBJ1-2	.	TRBD1	CASSQDLGTGYGYTF	TGCGCCAGCAGCCAAGATTTGGGGACAGGGTATGGCTACACCTTC
TRBV6-5	TRBJ1-1	.	TRBD1	CASSSPGTGLTEAFF	TGTGCCAGCAGTAGCCCCGGGACAGGATTAACTGAAGCTTTCTTT
TRBV20-1	TRBJ1-2	.	TRBD1	CSAPGQVGYTF	TGCAGTGCACCGGGACAGGTGGGCTACACCTTC
TRBV4-1	TRBJ1-1	.	.	CASSRTKGENTEAFF	TGCGCCAGCAGTAGAACAAAGGGAGAGAACACTGAAGCTTTCTTT
TRBV10-1	TRBJ1-2	.	TRBD1	CASSDTTGGAEGYTF	TGCGCCAGCAGTGATACGACAGGGGGCGCGGAGGGCTACACCTTC
TRBV7-6	TRBJ1-1	once	.	CASSLDWEAGNEAFF	TGTGCCAGCAGCTTAGATTGGGAGGCGGGGAACGAAGCTTTCTTT
TRBV1	TRBJ2-3	.	.	CTSSPGTQYF	TGCACCAGCAGCCCGGGTACGCAGTATTTT
TRBV28	TRBJ1-1	.	TRBD1	CASSLHRGSMNTEAFF	TGTGCCAGCAGTTTACACAGGGGGTCAATGAACACTGAAGCTTTCTTT
TRBV28	TRBJ1-3	.	.	CASSPGQGNTIYF	TGTGCCAGCAGCCCCGGACAGGGAAACACCATATATTTT
TRBV28	TRBJ2-1	.	TRBD2	CASSFWGSGDYNEQFF	TGTGCCAGCAGTTTTTGGGGGAGCGGGGACTACAATGAGCAGTTCTTC
TRBV7-6	TRBJ1-5	.	.	CASSLDRDNQPQHF	TGTGCCAGCAGCTTAGACCGGGACAATCAGCCCCAGCATTTT
TRBV6-1	TRBJ1-1	.	.	CASSAYEQDSGAFF	TGTGCCAGCAGTGCCTATGAACAGGACAGCGGAGCTTTCTTT
TRBV12-5	TRBJ1-1	.	.	CASKVQLNTEAFF	TGTGCTAGTAAGGTACAGTTGAACACTGAAGCTTTCTTT
TRBV21-1	TRBJ1-2	.	.	CASGGQGYGYTF	TGTGCCAGCGGGGGACAGGGCTATGGCTACACCTTC
TRBV5-1	TRBJ2-5	.	TRBD1	CASSLYGTANDGGTQYF	TGCGCCAGCAGCTTGTACGGGACAGCAAACGATGGGGGGACCCAGTACTTC
TRBV25-1	TRBJ1-5	.	TRBD1	CASSETGTEINQPQHF	TGTGCCAGCAGTGAAACCGGGACAGAAATCAATCAGCCCCAGCATTTT
TRBV5-4	TRBJ2-3	.	.	CASSLGRTYTDTQYF	TGTGCCAGCAGCTTGGGGAGAACCTACACAGATACGCAGTATTTT
TRBV12-5	TRBJ2-3	.	TRBD1	CASGLWGTGVEYTDTQYF	TGTGCTAGTGGTTTGTGGGGGACAGGGGTGGAGTACACAGATACGCAGTATTTT
TRBV6-1	TRBJ2-3	few	TRBD2	CASSEIAGGTDTQYF	TGTGCCAGCAGTGAAATAGCGGGGGGCACAGATACGCAGTATTTT
TRBV2	TRBJ1-5	.	TRBD1	CASSAGGQPQHF	TGTGCCAGCAGCGCAGGGGGGCAGCCCCAGCATTTT
TRBV11-2	TRBJ2-5	.	TRBD2	CASTLSGLAGKETQYF	TGTGCCAGCACACTTTCGGGACTAGCGGGGAAAGAGACCCAGTACTTC
TRBV9	TRBJ1-6	.	TRBD1	CASSLGTGISPLHF	TGTGCCAGCAGCTTGGGGACAGGGATTTCACCCCTCCACTTT
TRBV27	TRBJ2-7	.	.	CASARSYSYEQYF	TGTGCCAGCGCTAGGTCTTACTCCTACGAGCAGTACTTC
TRBV4-2	TRBJ2-1	.	.	CASSQDVERGGEQFF	TGTGCCAGCAGCCAAGATGTTGAACGGGGAGGTGAGCAGTTCTTC
TRBV6-5	TRBJ2-3	.	TRBD2	CASSSGRDDTQYF	TGTGCCAGCAGTTCCGGGAGGGACGATACGCAGTATTTT
TRBV2	TRBJ1-2	few	TRBD1	CATRDRVDGYTF	TGTGCCACCCGGGACAGGGTAGATGGCTACACCTTC
TRBV27	TRBJ2-3	.	TRBD2	CASSFGRGGTDTQYF	TGTGCCAGCAGTTTCGGTCGGGGGGGCACAGATACGCAGTATTTT